The 16 T cell receptor beta chains in this list originate from one sample, sequenced in a study of identical twins. Each CDR3 protein gets one entry after TCRdb re-called the 5' RACE reads with MiXCR. The sample yields hundreds of thousands of distinct CDR3 sequences, 18% seen once. These data also formed part of another study, on T cells expressing NK-cell markers.

The sequenced sample was PBMCs. These receptors originate from a woman younger than 30 in good health.

The chain couples TRBV25-1 to TRBJ1-6, with 7 bases fitting TRBD1. The CDR3 is 16 amino acids. V gave up 3 bases and J gave up 10 bases; unmatched junction bases: 12. The germline gives CDR1 MGHDK, CDR2 SYGVNS. The CDR3 bases are TGTGCCAGCAGTGATCAGCTAAGGGGGCGAGGCTCACCCCTCCACTTT. Encoded protein: CASSDQLRGRGSPLHF.

This chain uses TRBV12-3 or TRBV12-4 with TRBJ1-5; TRBD1 aligns across 7 bases. The CDR3 runs 14 residues. Trimming cost V 6 bases and J 8 bases; bases outside gene matches: 10. CDR3 coding DNA: TGTGCCAGCAGCCCTCAGGGGGGTCGGAAGCCCCAGCATTTT. It codes for CASSPQGGRKPQHF.

The chain links TRBV2 to TRBJ2-1; 7 bases are a match to TRBD1. CDR1 is SNHLY and CDR2 is FYNNEI in the germline V gene. Trimming took 5 bases from V and 9 from J; bases not matched to a gene: 7. CDR3 length: 13 residues. Written as DNA, the CDR3 is TGTGCCAGCAGTCCCGGACAGGCCCGTGAGCAGTTCTTC. Protein: CASSPGQAREQFF.

The rearrangement links TRBV2 to TRBJ2-5; 8 bases fit TRBD1. The CDR3 length is 13 residues. V lost 3 bases to trimming and J lost 3 bases; unmatched junction nucleotides: 0. Germline CDR1 and CDR2: SNHLY and FYNNEI. In DNA form, the CDR3 reads TGTGCCAGCAGTGAGGACAGGGAAGAGACCCAGTACTTC. This encodes CASSEDREETQYF.

This clonotype was seen more than once but under ten times. This chain uses TRBV9 with TRBJ2-1, with D unclear. Deletions cut 1 base from V and 7 bases from J, with 18 bases between. Germline assignment: CDR1 SGDLS and CDR2 YYNGEE. The CDR3 has 16 residues. The CDR3 loop is CASSVSLDFPVNEQFF. CDR3 nucleotides: TGTGCCAGCAGCGTAAGCCTTGACTTCCCGGTGAATGAGCAGTTCTTC.

The chain links TRBV6-1 to TRBJ2-7, with D tentatively TRBD1 (6 bases). The V gene lost 4 bases and the J gene lost 5 bases, with 15 bases spanning the gap. The CDR3 loop spans 14 amino acids. Germline V gives CDR1 MNHNS, CDR2 SASEGT. The CDR3 DNA reads as TGTGCCAGCAGTGCCACGGGACATTGGAACGAGCAGTACTTC. It translates to CASSATGHWNEQYF.

This clonotype has at least ten counts. The rearrangement joins TRBV20-1 to TRBJ2-1, with TRBD2 as a possible D gene (5 bases). V shed 4 bases and J shed 0 bases, with 10 bases lying between them. The CDR3 covers 14 residues. CDR1 DFQATT and CDR2 SNEGSKA come from the germline V gene (reference sequence). This CDR3 is CSATGLSSYNEQFF. The CDR3 DNA reads TGCAGTGCTACCGGACTTAGCTCCTACAATGAGCAGTTCTTC.

In this sample, this clonotype turned up many times. The genes are TRBV14 and TRBJ2-5, with TRBD2 identical over 11 bases. The V gene end was trimmed by 1 base and the J gene end by 4 bases; junction bases not matched to a gene: 5. The length of the CDR3 is 16 residues. CDR1 is SGHDN, CDR2 FVKESK, per germline. The CDR3 is CASSQGLAGSGETQYF. Written as DNA, the CDR3 is TGTGCCAGCAGCCAAGGACTAGCGGGATCGGGAGAGACCCAGTACTTC. The full variable domain, in which reference TRBV14 and TRBJ2-5 provide the parts outside the CDR3, is EAGVTQFPSHSVIEKGQTVTLRCDPISGHDNLYWYRRVMGKEIKFLLHFVKESKQDESGMPNNRFLAERTGGTYSTLKVQPAELEDSGVYFCASSQGLAGSGETQYFGPGTRLLVL.

The J gene is TRBJ2-6, the V gene TRBV7-9; D is uncertain. Germline V gives CDR1 SEHNR, CDR2 FQNEAQ (reference sequence). This CDR3 spans 14 amino acids. V gave up 3 bases and J gave up 0 bases, with 3 bases separating them. In DNA form, the CDR3 reads TGTGCCAGCAGCTTCAACTCTGGGGCCAACGTCCTGACTTTC. Its translation: CASSFNSGANVLTF.

The chain uses TRBV20-1 and TRBJ2-3; D tentatively reads TRBD1 or TRBD2 (5 bases each). V was shortened by 7 bases and J by 4 bases, with 12 bases between the two germline ends. The V gene's germline CDR1 is DFQATT and CDR2 SNEGSKA (reference sequence). The CDR3 length is 12 residues. This CDR3 is CSVGVGPDTQYF. The CDR3 bases are TGCAGTGTCGGGGTGGGACCAGATACGCAGTATTTT.

This clonotype was seen only a few times. The V and J genes are TRBV10-3 and TRBJ2-1, with 8 nucleotides matching TRBD2. The CDR3 contains 12 residues. CDR1 is ENHRY, CDR2 SYGVKD, per germline. The ends lost 11 bases at V and 7 bases at J; junction bases unmatched: 7. The CDR3 loop is CAAGLEENEQFF. CDR3 nucleotide sequence: TGTGCCGCGGGACTAGAAGAGAATGAGCAGTTCTTC.

In this sample, this clonotype turned up a few times. This sequence joins TRBV13 and TRBJ2-5; TRBD1 agrees at 9 bases. CDR3 size: 13 residues. The trim removed 8 bases at V and 2 bases at J, leaving 3 bases unmatched. Germline lookup yields CDR1 PRHDT and CDR2 FYEKMQ (reference sequence). The CDR3 coding sequence is TGTGCCAGCGCTGGGACAGGGCAAGAGACCCAGTACTTC. This encodes CASAGTGQETQYF. The complete variable domain, with remaining parts taken from reference TRBV13 and TRBJ2-5, reads AAGVIQSPRHLIKEKRETATLKCYPIPRHDTVYWYQQGPGQDPQFLISFYEKMQSDKGSIPDRFSAQQFSDYHSELNMSSLELGDSALYFCASAGTGQETQYFGPGTRLLVL.

In its sample, this clonotype was seen many times. The chain has TRBV7-2 and TRBJ2-7; D remains unclear. V was shortened by 4 bases and J by 3 bases, with 7 bases between the two germline ends. CDR3 length: 12 amino acids. Germline CDR1 reads SGHTA; CDR2 reads FQGNSA. CDR3 in DNA: TGTGCCAGCAGCTCAACTTACTACGAGCAGTACTTC. Amino acids: CASSSTYYEQYF.

The J gene is TRBJ2-7, the V gene TRBV27; D is undetermined. Germline CDR1 MNHEY, CDR2 SMNVEV (reference sequence). This CDR3 has 14 amino acids. V was cut by 0 bases and J by 0 bases, with 6 bases left in between. CDR3 sequence reads: CASSLSGNSYEQYF. CDR3 sequence (DNA): TGTGCCAGCAGTTTATCGGGAAACTCCTACGAGCAGTACTTC.

In its sample, this clonotype was seen a few times. The V call is TRBV10-2, the J call TRBJ1-2, with 9 bases identical to TRBD1. Per the germline V gene, CDR1 is WSHSY and CDR2 is SAAADI. This CDR3 region has 15 residues. J gave up 3 bases and V 3 bases, and 5 bases lay outside the gene matches. The CDR3 is CASSEIQGADYGYTF. As DNA, the CDR3 is TGCGCCAGCAGTGAAATACAGGGGGCGGACTATGGCTACACCTTC.

This clonotype was counted a single time. The V and J genes are TRBV5-6 and TRBJ2-1, with TRBD2 matching 13 bases. Germline CDR1 reads SGHDT; CDR2 reads YYEEEE. The CDR3 is 16 amino acids. Trimming cost V 3 bases and J 3 bases; bases outside gene matches: 3. CDR3 sequence (DNA): TGTGCCAGCAGCTCCGGACTAGCGGGGGTCTACAATGAGCAGTTCTTC. As protein: CASSSGLAGVYNEQFF.